This T cell receptor beta chain emerged from a study of CD8 T cells in ankylosing spondylitis (dated by TCRdb to 2016 to 2017). Context from the whole study: The study set out to find disease-linked TCR variants by profiling T cell receptor beta repertoires in ankylosing spondylitis patients and healthy donors. In total, the full study cohort was made up of roughly 110 healthy donors and 25 ankylosing spondylitis patients. Samples of peripheral blood were taken, and for ankylosing spondylitis patients, synovial fluid was collected as well. Beyond this particular receptor, the publication reports: According to the report, matched synovial fluid samples from ankylosing spondylitis patients were significantly enriched for the disease-linked clones. The disease-linked clones showed a CD8+ phenotype and occurred at relatively low frequencies in peripheral blood. Some of the motif variants had been reported before in the synovial fluid and blood of reactive arthritis patients, a finding that suggests common disease-initiation mechanisms. Blood from ankylosing spondylitis patients appeared to be characterized by a TCR beta motif made up of under ten highly homologous amino acid variants.

V is clipped by 10 bases and J by 6 bases, and the sequence between their germline boundaries is 18 bases long. Its CDR3 holds 13 amino acids, cysteine through phenylalanine. CDR3 DNA is the only sequence kept; it has 39 bases, read in frame from the first base. Taken from the germline V gene, the CDR1 and CDR2 loops are ENHRY and SYGVKD. This sample was sequenced with an Illumina HiSeq 2500. TCR beta libraries were prepared by quantitative 5'-RACE with molecular barcodes. For the original study's pipeline: A new computational method, built on a probabilistic model of VDJ rearrangement, was used to identify disease-linked TCR variants. TCRdb applied fastp at Q25 and MiXCR to the public reads, then kept only in-frame beta chains. For every CDR3 protein sequence, its rows merge into one entry that carries the most common genes and DNA. What appears here as the V and J calls and clone size reflects TCRdb's work, not the paper's. The sample table holds around 890,000 distinct CDR3 sequences, of which approximately 12% were seen once. Just over 0.5% of the sample rests with the top ten.

This clonotype was seen repeatedly, ten times or more. It has no known antigen specificity. No base quality values were provided; no much bigger clone lies one nucleotide off. Here the chain combines TRBV10-3 and TRBJ1-1; TRBD1 is a possible D gene, resting on 5 matching bases. The sequencing sample was made of blood, either unsorted or a sorted T cell fraction (not recorded which). The source is a male donor with ankylosing spondylitis. The CDR3 amino acid sequence is: CATGEVVSAEAFF. The DNA is TGTGCCACGGGGGAAGTTGTCTCGGCTGAAGCTTTCTTT.